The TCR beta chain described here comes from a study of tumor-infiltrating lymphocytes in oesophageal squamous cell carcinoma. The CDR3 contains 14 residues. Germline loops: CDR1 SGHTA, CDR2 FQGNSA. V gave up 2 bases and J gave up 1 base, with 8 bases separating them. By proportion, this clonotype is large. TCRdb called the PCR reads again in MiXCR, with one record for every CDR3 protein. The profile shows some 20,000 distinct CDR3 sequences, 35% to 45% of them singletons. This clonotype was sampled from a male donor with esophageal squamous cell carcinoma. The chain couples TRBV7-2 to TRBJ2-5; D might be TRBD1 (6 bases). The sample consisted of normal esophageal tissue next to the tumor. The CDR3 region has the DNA TGTGCCAGCAGCTTAAGCAGGGGCCAAGAGACCCAGTACTTC. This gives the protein CASSLSRGQETQYF.